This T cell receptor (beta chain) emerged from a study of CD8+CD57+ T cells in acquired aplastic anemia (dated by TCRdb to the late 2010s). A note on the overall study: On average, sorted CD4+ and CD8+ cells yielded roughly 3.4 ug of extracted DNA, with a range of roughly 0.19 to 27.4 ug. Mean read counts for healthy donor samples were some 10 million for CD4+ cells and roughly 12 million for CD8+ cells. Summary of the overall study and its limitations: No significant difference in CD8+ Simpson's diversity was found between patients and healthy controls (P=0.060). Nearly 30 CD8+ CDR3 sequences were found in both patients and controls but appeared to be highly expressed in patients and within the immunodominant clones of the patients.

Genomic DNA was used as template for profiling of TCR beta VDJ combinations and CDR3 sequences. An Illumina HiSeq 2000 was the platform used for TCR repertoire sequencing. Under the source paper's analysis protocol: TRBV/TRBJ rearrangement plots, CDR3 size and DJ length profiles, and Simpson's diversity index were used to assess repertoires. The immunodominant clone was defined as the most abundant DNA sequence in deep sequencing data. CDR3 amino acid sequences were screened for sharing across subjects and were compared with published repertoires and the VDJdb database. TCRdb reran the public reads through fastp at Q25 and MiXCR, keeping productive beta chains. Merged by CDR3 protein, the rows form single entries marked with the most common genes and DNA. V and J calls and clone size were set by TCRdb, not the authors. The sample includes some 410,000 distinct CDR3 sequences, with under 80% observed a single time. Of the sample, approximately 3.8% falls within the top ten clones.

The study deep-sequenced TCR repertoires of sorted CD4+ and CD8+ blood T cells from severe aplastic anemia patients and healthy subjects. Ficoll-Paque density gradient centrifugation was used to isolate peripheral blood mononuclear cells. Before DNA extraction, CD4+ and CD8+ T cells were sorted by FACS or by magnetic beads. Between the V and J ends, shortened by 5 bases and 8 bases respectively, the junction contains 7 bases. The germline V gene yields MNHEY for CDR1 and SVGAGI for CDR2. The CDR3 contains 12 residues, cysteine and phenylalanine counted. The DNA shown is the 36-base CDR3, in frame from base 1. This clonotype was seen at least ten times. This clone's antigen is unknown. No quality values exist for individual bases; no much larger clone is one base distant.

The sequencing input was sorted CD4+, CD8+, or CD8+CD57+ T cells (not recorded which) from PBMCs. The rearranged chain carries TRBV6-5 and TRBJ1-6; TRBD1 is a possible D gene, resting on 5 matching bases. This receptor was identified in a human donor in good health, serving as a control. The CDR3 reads CASSRGDSPLHF. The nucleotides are TGTGCCAGCAGTCGGGGGGATTCACCCCTCCACTTT.